The entry below gives a single T cell receptor (beta chain) sequence along with its context. The V and J ends lost 1 base and 5 bases respectively, with 8 bases between them. Germline assignment: CDR1 SGHVS and CDR2 FQNEAQ. This CDR3 is built from 13 residues. The source of the sample is a study of blood T cell repertoires in COVID-19. Background on the study: Both acute and convalescent COVID-19 samples were obtained from the United States, Italy and Spain. In each case, the material was cDNA or gDNA derived from T cells, B-cell-depleted T cells, or PBMCs.

As processed by the authors: Estimation of nucleated cell counts relied on the amplification of reference gene primers. Profiled with immunoSEQ multiplex PCR; TCRdb holds only in-frame clones, not every one. V and J calls and clone size follow that table, whereas D and trimming were derived from the DNA. The data contain 200,000 or so clones, roughly 76% of them singletons. Recruited during active infection, patients (from Seattle) were subsequently followed longitudinally. The rearrangement links TRBV7-8 to TRBJ1-1; D gene unclear. What was sequenced was peripheral blood. The clonotype originates from an elderly woman with COVID-19, enrolled during active disease. CDR3 sequence: CASSLVGVTEAFF. The CDR3 nucleotides read TGTGCCAGCAGCTTAGTCGGAGTTACTGAAGCTTTCTTT.